A single T cell receptor (beta chain) is shown here with its context. Its specificity is not known. This sample is part of a study of cytomegalovirus exposure and HLA in healthy donors. Study in general: Within an early data release were 65 million to 90 million unique TCRs drawn from HLA-typed donors. Study-wide results and caveats: Analyzed later, most CMV-associated TCR beta chains appeared HLA-restricted. CMV serostatus was the only immune exposure information that was available. In an earlier analysis, most TCR beta V segments were productive about 87% or about 30% of the time.

PCR was performed using 60 Vbeta and 13 Jbeta primers. Sequencing was performed with immunoSEQ multiplex PCR; in TCRdb, only in-frame clones are kept and a portion is missing. The data show 150,000 to 200,000 clones, 75% to 80% seen once. Trimming took 6 bases from V and 4 from J; bases not matched to a gene: 5. CDR3 length: 13 amino acids. The V gene's germline CDR1 is SNHLY and CDR2 FYNNEI. Sequenced: PBMCs. This receptor was obtained from a man aged 35 to 55 in good health and CMV-seropositive. This chain uses TRBV2 with TRBJ1-2, with 7 nucleotides matching TRBD1. The CDR3 DNA is TGTGCCAGCAGGCGACAGGGAGGCTATGGCTACACCTTC. This sequence encodes CASRRQGGYGYTF.